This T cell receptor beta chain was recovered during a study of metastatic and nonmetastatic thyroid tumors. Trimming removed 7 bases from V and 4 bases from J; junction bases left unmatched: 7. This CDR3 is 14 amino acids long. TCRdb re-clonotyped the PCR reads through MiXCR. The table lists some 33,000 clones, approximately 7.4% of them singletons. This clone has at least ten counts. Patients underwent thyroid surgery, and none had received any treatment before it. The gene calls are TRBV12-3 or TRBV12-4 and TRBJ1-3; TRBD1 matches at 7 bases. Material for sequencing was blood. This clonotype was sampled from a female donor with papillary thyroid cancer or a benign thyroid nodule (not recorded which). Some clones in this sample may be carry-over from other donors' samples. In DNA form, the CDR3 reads TGTGCCAGCATCACCAGGGGGTTGGGAAACACCATATATTTT. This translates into CASITRGLGNTIYF.